Listed here is a single T cell receptor beta chain. This entry comes from a study of T-cell reconstitution after alpha-beta-depleted transplantation in children. The CDR3 loop spans 14 amino acids. Per germline, CDR1 SEHNR and CDR2 FQNEAQ (reference sequence). The V end was cut by 7 bases, the J end by 0 bases, with 12 bases between. Molecular barcoding with unique molecular identifiers was used for the TCRbeta library. TCRdb reanalysed the PCR reads using MiXCR and keeps one entry per CDR3 protein. The top ten hold more than 25% of the sample, which has about 980,000 distinct CDR3 sequences, about 30% seen once.

The sequence was obtained from a boy under two years old who had a stem cell transplant for SCID, so the T cells may come from the graft donor. The chain links TRBV7-9 to TRBJ1-1, with D hard to call. The sequenced sample was PBMCs, mostly from graft donor cells, obtained 360 days after TCRalphabeta/CD19-depleted stem cell transplant. For the CDR3, the DNA is TGTGCCAGCATCCAGACGGACCTGAACACTGAAGCTTTCTTT. Amino acid sequence: CASIQTDLNTEAFF.